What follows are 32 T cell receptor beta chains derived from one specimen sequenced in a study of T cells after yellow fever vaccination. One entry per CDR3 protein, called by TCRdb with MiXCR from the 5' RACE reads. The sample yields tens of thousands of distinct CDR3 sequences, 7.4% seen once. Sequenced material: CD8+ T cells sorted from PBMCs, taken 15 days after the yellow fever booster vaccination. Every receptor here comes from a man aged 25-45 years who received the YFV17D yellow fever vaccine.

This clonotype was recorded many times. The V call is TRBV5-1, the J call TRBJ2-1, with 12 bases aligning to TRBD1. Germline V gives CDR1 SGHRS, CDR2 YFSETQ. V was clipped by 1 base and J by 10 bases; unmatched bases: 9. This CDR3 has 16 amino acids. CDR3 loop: CASSLLPGQGAREQFF. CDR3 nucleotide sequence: TGCGCCAGCAGCTTGCTACCGGGACAGGGGGCGCGGGAGCAGTTCTTC.

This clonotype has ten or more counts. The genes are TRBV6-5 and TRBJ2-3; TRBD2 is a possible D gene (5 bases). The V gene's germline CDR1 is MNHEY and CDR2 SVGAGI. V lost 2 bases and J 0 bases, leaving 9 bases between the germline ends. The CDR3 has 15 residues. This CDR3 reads CASSYLALSTDTQYF. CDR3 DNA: TGTGCCAGCAGTTACCTAGCTCTTAGCACAGATACGCAGTATTTT.

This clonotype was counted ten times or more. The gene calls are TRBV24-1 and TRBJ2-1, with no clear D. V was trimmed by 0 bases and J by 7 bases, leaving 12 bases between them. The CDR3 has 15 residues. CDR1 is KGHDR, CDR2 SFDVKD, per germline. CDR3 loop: CATSDLHAGDNEQFF. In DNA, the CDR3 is TGTGCCACCAGTGATTTGCACGCCGGCGATAATGAGCAGTTCTTC.

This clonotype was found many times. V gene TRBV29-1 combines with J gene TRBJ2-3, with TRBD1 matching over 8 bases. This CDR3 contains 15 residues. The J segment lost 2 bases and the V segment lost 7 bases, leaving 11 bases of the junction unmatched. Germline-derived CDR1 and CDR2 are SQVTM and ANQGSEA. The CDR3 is CSADRDRTNTDTQYF. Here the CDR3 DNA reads TGCAGCGCCGACCGGGACAGGACCAACACAGATACGCAGTATTTT.

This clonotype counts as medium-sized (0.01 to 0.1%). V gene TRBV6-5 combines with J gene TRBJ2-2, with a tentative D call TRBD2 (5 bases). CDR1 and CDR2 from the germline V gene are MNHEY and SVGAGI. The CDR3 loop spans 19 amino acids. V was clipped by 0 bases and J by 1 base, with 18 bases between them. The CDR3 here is CASSYSRMVGERNTGELFF. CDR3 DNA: TGTGCCAGCAGTTACTCCCGTATGGTTGGGGAGCGGAACACCGGGGAGCTGTTTTTT.

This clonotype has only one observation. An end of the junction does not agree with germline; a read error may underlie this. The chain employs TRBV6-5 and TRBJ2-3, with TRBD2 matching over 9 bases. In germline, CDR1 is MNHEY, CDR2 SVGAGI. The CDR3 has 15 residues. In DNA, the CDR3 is TGTACCAGCAGTTACACTAGCGGGAGCACAGATACGCAGTATTTT. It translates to CTSSYTSGSTDTQYF.

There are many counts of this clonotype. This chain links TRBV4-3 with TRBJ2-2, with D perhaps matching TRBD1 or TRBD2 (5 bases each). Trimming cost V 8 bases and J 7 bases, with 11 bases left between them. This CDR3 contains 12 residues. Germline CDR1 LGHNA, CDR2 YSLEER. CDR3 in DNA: TGCGCCAGCTGCGATGGGGGCGGGGAGCTGTTTTTT. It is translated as CASCDGGGELFF.

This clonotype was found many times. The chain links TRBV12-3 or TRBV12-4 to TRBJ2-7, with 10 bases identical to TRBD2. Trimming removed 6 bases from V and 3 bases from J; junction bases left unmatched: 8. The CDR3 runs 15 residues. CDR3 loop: CASSLGTSAVYEQYF. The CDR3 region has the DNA TGTGCCAGCAGCTTGGGGACTAGCGCCGTCTACGAGCAGTACTTC.

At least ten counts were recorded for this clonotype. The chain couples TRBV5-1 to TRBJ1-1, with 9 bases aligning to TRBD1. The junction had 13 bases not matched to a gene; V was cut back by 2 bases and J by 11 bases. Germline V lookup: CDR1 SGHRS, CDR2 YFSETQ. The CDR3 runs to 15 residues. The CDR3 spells CASSFRDRDRESAFF. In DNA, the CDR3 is TGCGCCAGCAGCTTCCGGGACCGGGACAGGGAATCGGCTTTCTTT.

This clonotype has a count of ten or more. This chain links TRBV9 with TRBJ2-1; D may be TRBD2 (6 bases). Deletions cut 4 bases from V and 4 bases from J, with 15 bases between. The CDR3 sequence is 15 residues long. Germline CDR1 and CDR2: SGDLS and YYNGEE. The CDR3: CASSPTAGLYNEQFF. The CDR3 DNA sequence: TGTGCCAGCAGCCCTACGGCGGGGCTGTACAATGAGCAGTTCTTC.

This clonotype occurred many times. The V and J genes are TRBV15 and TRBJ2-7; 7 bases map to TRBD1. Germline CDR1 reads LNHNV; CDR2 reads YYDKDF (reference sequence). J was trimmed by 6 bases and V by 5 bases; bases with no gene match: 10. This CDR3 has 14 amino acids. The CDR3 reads CATSGWDSSSEQYF. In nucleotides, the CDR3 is TGTGCCACCAGCGGATGGGACAGTAGCTCCGAGCAGTACTTC.

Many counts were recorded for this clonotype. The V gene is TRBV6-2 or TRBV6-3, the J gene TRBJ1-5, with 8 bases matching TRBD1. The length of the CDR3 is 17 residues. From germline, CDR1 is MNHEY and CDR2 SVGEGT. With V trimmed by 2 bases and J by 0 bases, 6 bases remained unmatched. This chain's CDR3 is CASSYGQGALSNQPQHF. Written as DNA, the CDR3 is TGTGCCAGCAGTTACGGGCAGGGGGCCCTTAGCAATCAGCCCCAGCATTTT.

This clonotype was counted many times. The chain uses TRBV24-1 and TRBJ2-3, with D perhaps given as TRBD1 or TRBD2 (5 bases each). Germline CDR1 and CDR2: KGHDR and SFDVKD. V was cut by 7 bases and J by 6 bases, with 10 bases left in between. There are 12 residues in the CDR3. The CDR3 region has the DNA TGTGCCACCAGCCAAGAGGGGGATACGCAGTATTTT. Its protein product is CATSQEGDTQYF.

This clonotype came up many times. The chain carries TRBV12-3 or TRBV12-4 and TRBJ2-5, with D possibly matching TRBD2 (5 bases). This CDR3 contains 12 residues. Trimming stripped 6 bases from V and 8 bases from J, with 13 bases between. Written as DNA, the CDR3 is TGTGCCAGCAGCCCTGGGGAGAATACCCAGTACTTC. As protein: CASSPGENTQYF.

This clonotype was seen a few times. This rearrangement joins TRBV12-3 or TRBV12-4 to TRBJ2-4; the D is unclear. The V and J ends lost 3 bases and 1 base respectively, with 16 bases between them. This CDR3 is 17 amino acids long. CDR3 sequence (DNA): TGTGCCAGCAGTTTGGTTGTTCCGGCTATGGCCAAAAACATTCAGTACTTC. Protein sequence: CASSLVVPAMAKNIQYF.

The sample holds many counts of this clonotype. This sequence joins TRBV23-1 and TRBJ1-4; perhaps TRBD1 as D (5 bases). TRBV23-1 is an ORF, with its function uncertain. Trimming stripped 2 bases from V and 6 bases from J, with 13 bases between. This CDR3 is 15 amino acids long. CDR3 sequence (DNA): TGCGCCAGCAGTCAAACCAGGGCCAAGGATGAAAAACTGTTTTTT. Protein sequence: CASSQTRAKDEKLFF.

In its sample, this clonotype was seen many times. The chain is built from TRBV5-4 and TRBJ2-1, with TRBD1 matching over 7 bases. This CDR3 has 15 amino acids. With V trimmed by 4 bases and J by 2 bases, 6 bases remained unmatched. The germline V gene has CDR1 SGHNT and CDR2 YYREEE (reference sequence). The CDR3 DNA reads TGTGCCAGCAGCCGTGACAGGGAGCCCTACAATGAGCAGTTCTTC. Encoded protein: CASSRDREPYNEQFF.

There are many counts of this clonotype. The CDR3 sequence: CASSLDETLYGYTF. The CDR3 bases are TGTGCCAGCAGTTTAGACGAGACGCTCTATGGCTACACCTTC. V gene TRBV6-5 combines with J gene TRBJ1-2; the D is unclear. Between the trimmed V and J ends, which lost 4 bases and 4 bases, there was a span of 13 bases. This CDR3 is 14 amino acids long. Germline CDR1 and CDR2: MNHEY and SVGAGI.

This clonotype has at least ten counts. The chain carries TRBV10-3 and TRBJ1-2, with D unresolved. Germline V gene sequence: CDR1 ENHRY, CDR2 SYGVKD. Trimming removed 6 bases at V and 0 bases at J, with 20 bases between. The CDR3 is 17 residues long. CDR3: CAIRLGYSHSSNYGYTF. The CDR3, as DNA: TGTGCCATCAGACTGGGATACAGCCACTCTTCTAACTATGGCTACACCTTC.

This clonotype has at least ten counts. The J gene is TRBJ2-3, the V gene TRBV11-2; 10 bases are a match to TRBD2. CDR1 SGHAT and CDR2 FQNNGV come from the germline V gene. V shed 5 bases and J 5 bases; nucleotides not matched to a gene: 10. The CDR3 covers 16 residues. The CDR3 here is CASSPPTSGSGDTQYF. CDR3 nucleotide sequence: TGTGCCAGCAGCCCTCCGACTAGCGGGTCGGGAGATACGCAGTATTTT.

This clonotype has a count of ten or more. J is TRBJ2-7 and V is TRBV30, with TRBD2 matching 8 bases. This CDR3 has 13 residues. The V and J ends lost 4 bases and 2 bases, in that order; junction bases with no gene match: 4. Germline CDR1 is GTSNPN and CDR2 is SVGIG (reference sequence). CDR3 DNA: TGTGCCTGGAACCCGGGGGGGGCCTACGAGCAGTACTTC. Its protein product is CAWNPGGAYEQYF.

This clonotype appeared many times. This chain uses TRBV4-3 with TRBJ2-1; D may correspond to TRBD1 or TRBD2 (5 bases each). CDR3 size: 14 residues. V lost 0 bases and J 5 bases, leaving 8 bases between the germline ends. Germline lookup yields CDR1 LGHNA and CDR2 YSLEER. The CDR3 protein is CASSQDGGNNEQFF. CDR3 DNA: TGCGCCAGCAGCCAAGATGGGGGAAACAATGAGCAGTTCTTC.

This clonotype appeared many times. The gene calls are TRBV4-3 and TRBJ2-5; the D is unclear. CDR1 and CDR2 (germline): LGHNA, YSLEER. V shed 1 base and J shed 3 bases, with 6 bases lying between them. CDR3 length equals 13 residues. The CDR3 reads CASSQAAEETQYF. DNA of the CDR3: TGCGCCAGCAGCCAAGCGGCAGAAGAGACCCAGTACTTC.

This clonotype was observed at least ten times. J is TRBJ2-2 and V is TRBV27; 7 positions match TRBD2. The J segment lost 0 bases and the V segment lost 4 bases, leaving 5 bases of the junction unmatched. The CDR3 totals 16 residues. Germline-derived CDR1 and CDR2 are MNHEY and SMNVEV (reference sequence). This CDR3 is CASSSLLAANTGELFF. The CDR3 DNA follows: TGTGCCAGCAGTTCCCTGCTAGCGGCGAACACCGGGGAGCTGTTTTTT.

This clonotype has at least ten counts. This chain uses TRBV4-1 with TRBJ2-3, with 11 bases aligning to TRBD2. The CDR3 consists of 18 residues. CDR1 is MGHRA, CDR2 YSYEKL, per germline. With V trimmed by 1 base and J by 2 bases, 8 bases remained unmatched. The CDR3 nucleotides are TGCGCCAGCAGCCAAGTAGGGACTAGCGGAGACCTCACAGATACGCAGTATTTT. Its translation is CASSQVGTSGDLTDTQYF.

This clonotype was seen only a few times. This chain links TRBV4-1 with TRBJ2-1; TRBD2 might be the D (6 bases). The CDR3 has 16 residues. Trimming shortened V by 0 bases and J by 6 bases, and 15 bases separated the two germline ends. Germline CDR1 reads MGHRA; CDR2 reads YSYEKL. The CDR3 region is CASSQDKAAGGNEQFF. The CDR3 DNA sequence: TGCGCCAGCAGCCAAGACAAGGCGGCCGGGGGCAATGAGCAGTTCTTC.

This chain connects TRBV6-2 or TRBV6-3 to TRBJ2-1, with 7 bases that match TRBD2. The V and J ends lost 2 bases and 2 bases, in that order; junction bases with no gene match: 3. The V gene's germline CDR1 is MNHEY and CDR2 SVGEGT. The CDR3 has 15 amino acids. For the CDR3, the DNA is TGTGCCAGCAGTTACGTGGGGGGGACCTACAATGAGCAGTTCTTC. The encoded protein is CASSYVGGTYNEQFF.

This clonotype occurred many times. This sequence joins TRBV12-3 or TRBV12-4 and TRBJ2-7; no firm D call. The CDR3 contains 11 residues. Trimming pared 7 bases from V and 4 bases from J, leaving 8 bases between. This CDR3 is CASIDKYEQYF. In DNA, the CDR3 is TGTGCCAGCATCGATAAGTACGAGCAGTACTTC.

The CDR3 DNA follows: TGTGCCAGTAGCACCGGAAACGAGCAGTACTTC. This encodes CASSTGNEQYF. V gene TRBV19 combines with J gene TRBJ2-7; D is ambiguous. With 6 bases removed from V and 5 bases from J, the gap between germline ends came to 8 bases. This CDR3 spans 11 amino acids. The germline CDR1 and CDR2 sequences are LNHDA and SQIVND (reference sequence).

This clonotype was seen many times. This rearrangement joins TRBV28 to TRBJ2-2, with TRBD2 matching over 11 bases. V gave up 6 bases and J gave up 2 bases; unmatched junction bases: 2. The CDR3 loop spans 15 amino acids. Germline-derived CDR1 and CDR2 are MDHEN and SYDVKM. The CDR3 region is CASRLAGGNTGELFF. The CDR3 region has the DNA TGTGCCAGCAGGCTAGCGGGAGGCAACACCGGGGAGCTGTTTTTT.

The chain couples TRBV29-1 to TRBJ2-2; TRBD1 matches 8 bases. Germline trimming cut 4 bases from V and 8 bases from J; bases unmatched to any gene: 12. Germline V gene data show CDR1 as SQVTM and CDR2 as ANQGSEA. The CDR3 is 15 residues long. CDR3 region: CSVGGQGAVAGELFF. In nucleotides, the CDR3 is TGCAGCGTTGGGGGTCAGGGGGCAGTTGCGGGGGAGCTGTTTTTT.

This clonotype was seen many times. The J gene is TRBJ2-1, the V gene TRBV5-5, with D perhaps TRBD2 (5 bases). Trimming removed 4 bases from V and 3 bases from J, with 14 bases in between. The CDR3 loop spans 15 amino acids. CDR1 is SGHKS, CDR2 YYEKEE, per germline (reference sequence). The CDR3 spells CASSVGEGFYNEQFF. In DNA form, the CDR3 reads TGTGCCAGCAGCGTGGGCGAGGGTTTCTACAATGAGCAGTTCTTC.